Shown below are 2 T cell receptor beta chains from a single sample sequenced in a study of T cell responses to AZD1222 COVID-19 vaccine. Assay used: immunoSEQ multiplex PCR; TCRdb lists only in-frame clones, some missing. The sample lists more than 150,000 clones; 80% to 95% were seen once. Material: peripheral blood, obtained on day 0 of AZD1222 vaccination. The receptor source for this set is an adult in good health.

The CDR3 bases are TGTGCCAGCAGTCGGTCGGTAGCGGGTTACGAGCAGTACTTC. Amino acid sequence: CASSRSVAGYEQYF. The J gene is TRBJ2-7, the V gene TRBV6-2 or TRBV6-3; TRBD2 matches at 7 bases. The CDR3 has 14 amino acids. CDR1 and CDR2 from the germline V gene are MNHEY and SVGEGT. With V trimmed by 5 bases and J by 4 bases, 8 bases remained unmatched.

The chain employs TRBV3-1 (or the pseudogene TRBV3-2) and TRBJ1-1; D perhaps matches TRBD1 (5 bases). This CDR3 has 15 residues. CDR1 is LGHDT and CDR2 is YNNKEL in the germline V gene (reference sequence). The V gene lost 3 bases and the J gene lost 5 bases, with 16 bases spanning the gap. The chain's CDR3 is CASSHSLGGDTEAFF. Here the CDR3 DNA reads TGTGCCAGCAGCCATTCTCTGGGAGGGGATACTGAAGCTTTCTTT.